The 25 T cell receptor beta chains presented below share a single source sample, sequenced in a study of T cell changes during pregnancy in multiple sclerosis. The method was immunoSEQ multiplex PCR; TCRdb's version includes in-frame clones alone and lacks a portion of them. The sample includes some 60,000 clones, more than 85% of them seen just once. The material was peripheral blood, obtained after pregnancy. Every receptor here comes from a female donor in good health, enrolled as a control in a pregnancy study.

The chain carries TRBV5-1 and TRBJ1-1; tentative D call: TRBD1 (5 bases). CDR1 SGHRS and CDR2 YFSETQ come from the germline V gene. This CDR3 region has 15 residues. V was clipped by 3 bases and J by 1 base, with 13 bases between them. The CDR3 loop is CASSSLTAQNTEAFF. The CDR3 bases are TGCGCCAGCAGCTCCTTGACAGCTCAGAACACTGAAGCTTTCTTT.

The V and J genes are TRBV10-3 and TRBJ1-1; D uncertain. Germline loops: CDR1 ENHRY, CDR2 SYGVKD. Trimming took 0 bases from V and 2 from J, leaving 7 bases between them. This CDR3 has 14 amino acids. The chain's CDR3 is CAISESQINTEAFF. DNA of the CDR3: TGTGCCATCAGTGAGTCTCAGATCAACACTGAAGCTTTCTTT.

This rearrangement joins TRBV10-3 to TRBJ1-3, with 10 bases matching TRBD1. The junction had 5 bases not matched to a gene; V was cut back by 7 bases and J by 2 bases. The length of the CDR3 is 15 residues. Germline assignment: CDR1 ENHRY and CDR2 SYGVKD. The CDR3 DNA reads as TGTGCCATCAATCTCGGACAGGGGGCTGGAAACACCATATATTTT. It translates to CAINLGQGAGNTIYF.

The V call is TRBV18, the J call TRBJ2-1; 12 bases fit TRBD2. CDR1 and CDR2 (germline): KGHSH, LQKENI. V trimming: 5 bases; J trimming: 2 bases; junction bases outside the gene matches: 1. The CDR3 length is 15 residues. The CDR3 coding sequence is TGTGCCAGCTCAGCTAGCGGGGGGGCCTACAATGAGCAGTTCTTC. The encoded protein is CASSASGGAYNEQFF.

The V and J genes are TRBV5-1 and TRBJ2-5, with 9 positions matching TRBD1. The V and J ends lost 4 bases and 4 bases, in that order; junction bases with no gene match: 8. CDR3 length: 15 amino acids. Germline values: CDR1 SGHRS, CDR2 YFSETQ. This chain's CDR3 is CASSLGQGSGETQYF. DNA of the CDR3: TGCGCCAGCAGCCTGGGACAGGGCAGCGGAGAGACCCAGTACTTC.

J is TRBJ2-1 and V is TRBV27; TRBD2 is a possible D gene (5 bases). V was clipped by 2 bases and J by 7 bases, with 12 bases between them. The CDR3 runs to 14 residues. In germline, CDR1 is MNHEY, CDR2 SMNVEV (reference sequence). CDR3 nucleotides: TGTGCCAGCAGTTTAAGGATGAGCGGTAATGAGCAGTTCTTC. This sequence encodes CASSLRMSGNEQFF.

This sequence joins TRBV6-5 and TRBJ2-1, with 8 bases identical to TRBD2. Germline lookup yields CDR1 MNHEY and CDR2 SVGAGI. Trimming took 8 bases from V and 7 from J; bases not matched to a gene: 7. The CDR3 sequence is 13 residues long. In DNA, the CDR3 is TGTGCCAGCTGGCGAGCGGGAGTTAATGAGCAGTTCTTC. It encodes CASWRAGVNEQFF.

The CDR3 here is CATSSPSGGGSGRGEKTQYF. The DNA of the CDR3 is TGTGCCACCAGCAGTCCCTCCGGGGGCGGAAGCGGGAGGGGGGAAAAGACCCAGTACTTC. The chain joins TRBV15 to TRBJ2-5; 10 nucleotides agree with TRBD2. Per germline, CDR1 LNHNV and CDR2 YYDKDF (reference sequence). Trimming removed 3 bases from V and 6 bases from J; junction bases left unmatched: 22. The CDR3 consists of 20 residues.

The rearrangement links TRBV7-3 to TRBJ1-2; D gene uncertain. CDR3 size: 15 residues. V dropped 5 bases and J dropped 8 bases, with 21 bases sitting between them. Germline V lookup: CDR1 SGHTA, CDR2 FQGTGA. The CDR3 region has the DNA TGTGCCAGCAGCCTAGAGGCGTCGGCGGCGTCGGGCTACACCTTC. This translates into CASSLEASAASGYTF.

The V gene is TRBV27, the J gene TRBJ2-1, with TRBD2 matching 8 bases. V shed 6 bases, J shed 2 bases, and the junction held 6 bases outside the gene matches. The germline gives CDR1 MNHEY, CDR2 SMNVEV (reference sequence). The CDR3 spans 15 residues. The CDR3: CASRSGGWAYNEQFF. In DNA, the CDR3 is TGTGCCAGCAGGAGCGGGGGATGGGCCTACAATGAGCAGTTCTTC.

This clone came up a few times. The chain has TRBV4-3 and TRBJ2-1; no clear D. The CDR3 covers 12 residues. Trimming shortened V by 0 bases and J by 9 bases, and 6 bases separated the two germline ends. In germline, CDR1 is LGHNA, CDR2 YSLEER. CDR3 nucleotide sequence: TGCGCCAGCAGCCAAGACTATATTGAGCAGTTCTTC. Its protein product is CASSQDYIEQFF.

CDR3 sequence: CASSQGPGLQNTGELFF. DNA of the CDR3: TGCGCCAGCAGCCAAGGACCGGGACTTCAGAACACCGGGGAGCTGTTTTTT. The V gene is TRBV4-3, the J gene TRBJ2-2; TRBD2 is a possible D gene (6 bases). This CDR3 is 17 amino acids long. Germline assignment: CDR1 LGHNA and CDR2 YSLEER. Trimming pared 1 base from V and 1 base from J, leaving 13 bases between.

The chain employs TRBV5-1 and TRBJ2-2; 9 bases agree with TRBD2. V shed 1 base and J 1 base; nucleotides not matched to a gene: 2. This CDR3 contains 16 residues. The germline gives CDR1 SGHRS, CDR2 YFSETQ. CDR3 nucleotide sequence: TGCGCCAGCAGCTTGAGTAGCGGGGGGAACACCGGGGAGCTGTTTTTT. This encodes CASSLSSGGNTGELFF.

J is TRBJ2-2 and V is TRBV6-4; the match to TRBD2 covers 8 bases. The J segment lost 4 bases and the V segment lost 6 bases, leaving 7 bases of the junction unmatched. The CDR3 totals 15 residues. The germline CDR1 and CDR2 sequences are MRHNA and SNTAGT. This CDR3 is CASSGGGPGTGELFF. CDR3 sequence (DNA): TGTGCCAGCAGCGGCGGGGGGCCGGGCACCGGGGAGCTGTTTTTT.

V and J are TRBV10-3 and TRBJ1-3; no clear D. The ends were cut back, 1 base at V and 0 bases at J, with 10 bases in the middle. CDR1 and CDR2 (germline): ENHRY, SYGVKD. There are 16 residues in the CDR3. The CDR3 protein is CAISELEQNSGNTIYF. The CDR3, as DNA: TGTGCCATCAGTGAGTTAGAACAGAACTCTGGAAACACCATATATTTT.

The chain uses TRBV7-8 and TRBJ2-2; D perhaps matches TRBD2 (7 bases). V was pared by 5 bases and J by 5 bases, with 12 bases between. Germline CDR1 and CDR2: SGHVS and FQNEAQ. This CDR3 contains 14 residues. CDR3 region: CASSRGGGTGELFF. In DNA, the CDR3 is TGTGCCAGCAGCAGAGGGGGGGGGACCGGGGAGCTGTTTTTT.

The CDR3 nucleotides are TGTGCCAGCAGTCGCGGGGATGGTTCTGGCAATCAGCCCCAGCATTTT. It is translated as CASSRGDGSGNQPQHF. V gene TRBV12-1 combines with J gene TRBJ1-5. TRBV12-1 is reported as a pseudogene. This CDR3 has 16 amino acids.

This clone is labeled medium-sized. This chain uses TRBV4-3 with TRBJ2-3; tentative D call: TRBD2 (6 bases). Trimming removed 1 base at V and 4 bases at J, with 9 bases between. Germline-derived CDR1 and CDR2 are LGHNA and YSLEER. CDR3 size: 14 residues. DNA for the CDR3: TGCGCCAGCAGCCAAGGACTAGAGGCAGATACGCAGTATTTT. Its translation is CASSQGLEADTQYF.

This chain uses TRBV4-1 with TRBJ1-2, with a tentative D call TRBD1 (5 bases). This CDR3 region has 13 residues. V lost 5 bases and J lost 6, with 13 bases in between. Germline V lookup: CDR1 MGHRA, CDR2 YSYEKL. In nucleotides, the CDR3 is TGCGCCAGCAGCGTAACTCGCAGGGATGGCTACACCTTC. It translates to CASSVTRRDGYTF.

As DNA, the CDR3 is TGTGCCAGCAGCTTAGGGCTGACTAGTTTAGGAGAAGATGAGCAGTTCTTC. Translating gives CASSLGLTSLGEDEQFF. The chain has TRBV7-6 and TRBJ2-1; TRBD2 might be the D (6 bases). The CDR3 is 17 residues long. Trimming pared 1 base from V and 8 bases from J, leaving 21 bases between. In germline, CDR1 is SGHVS, CDR2 FNYEAQ.

The chain joins TRBV27 to TRBJ2-3; 10 bases are shared with TRBD2. V shed 5 bases, J shed 0 bases, and the junction held 29 bases outside the gene matches. The CDR3 contains 24 residues. Germline lookup yields CDR1 MNHEY and CDR2 SMNVEV (reference sequence). CDR3 DNA: TGTGCCAGCAGTAATCTTCGTGACAGGGGAAGACTAGCGGGCCTTTCGTTTAGCACAGATACGCAGTATTTT. Its translation: CASSNLRDRGRLAGLSFSTDTQYF.

The CDR3 DNA reads TGTGCCAGCCGAATGCAGGGAGGAGCCGGGGAGCTGTTTTTT. Translating gives CASRMQGGAGELFF. This chain uses TRBV6-6 with TRBJ2-2; the D gene is possibly TRBD2 (6 bases). The germline V and J ends were trimmed by 8 bases and 6 bases, with 16 bases remaining between them. Germline CDR1 is MNHNY and CDR2 is SVGAGI (reference sequence). This CDR3 spans 14 amino acids.

The chain uses TRBV28 and TRBJ1-2, with TRBD1 matching over 9 bases. This CDR3 is 15 amino acids long. The ends lost 2 bases at V and 3 bases at J; junction bases unmatched: 4. Germline V gene sequence: CDR1 MDHEN, CDR2 SYDVKM. The CDR3 DNA reads as TGTGCCAGCAGTTTAACTGGGGACAGGGACTATGGCTACACCTTC. Protein product: CASSLTGDRDYGYTF.

The V and J genes are TRBV6-6 and TRBJ2-1; no firm D call. The CDR3 has 15 residues. Germline CDR1 reads MNHNY; CDR2 reads SVGAGI (reference sequence). The ends were cut back, 7 bases at V and 0 bases at J, with 13 bases in the middle. In DNA, the CDR3 is TGTGCCAGCACCTCCGGGTTTCACTCCTACAATGAGCAGTTCTTC. As protein: CASTSGFHSYNEQFF.

This sequence joins TRBV5-1 and TRBJ2-5; possible D gene TRBD2, 5 bases. V lost 1 base to trimming and J lost 4 bases, with 5 bases between them. CDR3 length: 12 amino acids. Germline assignment: CDR1 SGHRS and CDR2 YFSETQ. CDR3 DNA sequence: TGCGCCAGCAGCTTGACTAGAGAGACCCAGTACTTC. Its protein product is CASSLTRETQYF.